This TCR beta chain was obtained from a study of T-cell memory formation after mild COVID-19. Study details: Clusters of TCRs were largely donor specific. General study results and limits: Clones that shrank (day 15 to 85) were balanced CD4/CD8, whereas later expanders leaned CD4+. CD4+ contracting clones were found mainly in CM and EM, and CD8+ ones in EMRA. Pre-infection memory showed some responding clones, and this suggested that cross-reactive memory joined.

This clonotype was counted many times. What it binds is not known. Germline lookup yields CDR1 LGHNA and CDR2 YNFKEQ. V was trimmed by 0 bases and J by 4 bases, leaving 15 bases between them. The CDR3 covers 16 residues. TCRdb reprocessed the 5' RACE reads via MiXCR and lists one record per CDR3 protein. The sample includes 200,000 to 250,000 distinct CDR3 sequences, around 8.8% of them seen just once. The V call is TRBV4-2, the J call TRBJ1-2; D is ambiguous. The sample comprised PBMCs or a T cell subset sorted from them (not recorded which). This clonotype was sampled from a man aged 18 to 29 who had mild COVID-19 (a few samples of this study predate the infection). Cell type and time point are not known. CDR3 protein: CASSQDPTSPGYGYTF. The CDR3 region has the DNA TGTGCCAGCAGCCAAGATCCGACCTCTCCCGGCTATGGCTACACCTTC.